This is a list of T cell receptor beta chains from one sample in a study of identical twins. From the 5' RACE reads, TCRdb called clonotypes with MiXCR, one entry per CDR3 protein. This sample has some 190,000 distinct CDR3 sequences, with more than 15% found just once. These data were also filed under a second study, of T cells expressing NK-cell markers.

The sequenced material came from CD8+ T cells sorted from blood. These receptors were obtained from a woman aged 18-29 years in good health. Each CDR3 is given with its conserved first and last residue. D genes are given only for firm matches. Expanded clones get a size class; other rows say once, few or many, or leave the size out.

d_gene,abundance,j_gene,v_gene,CDR3nt,CDR3aa
NA,NA,TRBJ1-1,TRBV10-2,TGCGCCACCCACAGGCTAGGGACCGCTCTTGGGGTCACTGAAGCTTTCTTT,CATHRLGTALGVTEAFF
NA,NA,TRBJ2-1,TRBV6-5,TGTGCCAGCAGTTACAGGAGCCGCTACAATGAGCAGTTCTTC,CASSYRSRYNEQFF
TRBD1,NA,TRBJ2-1,TRBV12-3/TRBV12-4,TGTGCCAGCAGTTTAATGTTGGGGGACAGGGGACATGAGCAGTTCTTC,CASSLMLGDRGHEQFF
NA,NA,TRBJ1-2,TRBV6-1,TGTGCCAGCAGCCGACTGGGAGGGAACTATGGCTACACCTTC,CASSRLGGNYGYTF
TRBD2,many,TRBJ2-7,TRBV7-9,TGTGCCAGCAGCTCAAAAGCGGGATACGAGCAGTACTTC,CASSSKAGYEQYF
NA,NA,TRBJ1-1,TRBV20-1,TGCAGTGCTAACCAGGCACCGAGGTCTGAAGCTTTCTTT,CSANQAPRSEAFF
NA,NA,TRBJ2-7,TRBV11-1,TGTGCCAGCAGCTTAGGGTTGGATGAGGGGGGCCAGAGCTCCTACGAGCAGTACTTC,CASSLGLDEGGQSSYEQYF
NA,few,TRBJ2-1,TRBV12-3/TRBV12-4,TGTGCCAGCAGTTTAACCCCTTACAATGAGCAGTTCTTC,CASSLTPYNEQFF
TRBD2,NA,TRBJ2-5,TRBV11-3,TGTGCCAGCAGCGGAGGACTAGCGGGGGGCCTCCCAGAGACCCAGTACTTC,CASSGGLAGGLPETQYF
TRBD2,NA,TRBJ2-7,TRBV2,TGTGCCAGCAGTGAAGGAACCCGACTAGCTTTCGACGAGCAGTACTTC,CASSEGTRLAFDEQYF
TRBD2,few,TRBJ2-1,TRBV6-5,TGTGCCAGCAGTTCTAGCGGGATAAAGGCCGGGCAGTTCTTC,CASSSSGIKAGQFF
NA,few,TRBJ2-5,TRBV12-3/TRBV12-4,TGTGCCAGCAGTTTAAGGTCGGAGACCCAGTACTTC,CASSLRSETQYF
NA,NA,TRBJ2-1,TRBV29-1,TGCAGCGTTGAAGAATCAGTTGGCCACAATGAGCAGTTCTTC,CSVEESVGHNEQFF